The entry that follows covers one T cell receptor (beta chain) sequence. Its matching antigen is unknown. Healthy Caucasians supplied all donations. Trimming removed 6 bases from V and 4 bases from J, with 13 bases in between. The CDR3 is 14 amino acids. This sample stems from a study of identical twins. Study-wide points: Models predicted less out-of-frame TCR alpha sharing in monozygotic twins than was found.

Each cDNA held unique molecular identifiers, and template switching gave it a universal primer site. TCRdb passed the 5' RACE reads through MiXCR, listing each CDR3 protein once. The sample holds just over 450,000 distinct CDR3 sequences, 14% seen once. This sample was shared with a second study, whose subject was yellow fever vaccine responses in identical twins.

The specimen sequenced was CD4+ T cells sorted from blood. The source is a woman aged 18 to 35 in good health. The rearrangement links TRBV12-3 or TRBV12-4 to TRBJ2-1, with TRBD1 as a possible D gene (6 bases). CDR3 in DNA: TGTGCCAGCAGAGGGGGATGGTCGTACAATGAGCAGTTCTTC. Its translation is CASRGGWSYNEQFF.